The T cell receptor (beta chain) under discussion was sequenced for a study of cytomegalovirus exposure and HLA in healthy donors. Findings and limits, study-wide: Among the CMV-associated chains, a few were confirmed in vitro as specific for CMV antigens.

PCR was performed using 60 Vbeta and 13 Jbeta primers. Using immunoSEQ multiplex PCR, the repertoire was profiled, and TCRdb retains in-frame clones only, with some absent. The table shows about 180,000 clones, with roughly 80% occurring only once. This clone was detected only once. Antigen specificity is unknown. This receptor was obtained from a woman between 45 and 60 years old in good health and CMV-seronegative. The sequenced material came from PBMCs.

CDR3 in DNA: TGTGCCAGCAGCCAAGGTGGGGGACTTAACTATGGCTACACCTTC. Encoded protein: CASSQGGGLNYGYTF. V gene TRBV5-4 combines with J gene TRBJ1-2, with D possibly being TRBD1 (5 bases). V was shortened by 4 bases and J by 1 base, with 14 bases between the two germline ends. The CDR3 has 15 residues. CDR1 is SGHNT and CDR2 is YYREEE in the germline V gene (reference sequence).